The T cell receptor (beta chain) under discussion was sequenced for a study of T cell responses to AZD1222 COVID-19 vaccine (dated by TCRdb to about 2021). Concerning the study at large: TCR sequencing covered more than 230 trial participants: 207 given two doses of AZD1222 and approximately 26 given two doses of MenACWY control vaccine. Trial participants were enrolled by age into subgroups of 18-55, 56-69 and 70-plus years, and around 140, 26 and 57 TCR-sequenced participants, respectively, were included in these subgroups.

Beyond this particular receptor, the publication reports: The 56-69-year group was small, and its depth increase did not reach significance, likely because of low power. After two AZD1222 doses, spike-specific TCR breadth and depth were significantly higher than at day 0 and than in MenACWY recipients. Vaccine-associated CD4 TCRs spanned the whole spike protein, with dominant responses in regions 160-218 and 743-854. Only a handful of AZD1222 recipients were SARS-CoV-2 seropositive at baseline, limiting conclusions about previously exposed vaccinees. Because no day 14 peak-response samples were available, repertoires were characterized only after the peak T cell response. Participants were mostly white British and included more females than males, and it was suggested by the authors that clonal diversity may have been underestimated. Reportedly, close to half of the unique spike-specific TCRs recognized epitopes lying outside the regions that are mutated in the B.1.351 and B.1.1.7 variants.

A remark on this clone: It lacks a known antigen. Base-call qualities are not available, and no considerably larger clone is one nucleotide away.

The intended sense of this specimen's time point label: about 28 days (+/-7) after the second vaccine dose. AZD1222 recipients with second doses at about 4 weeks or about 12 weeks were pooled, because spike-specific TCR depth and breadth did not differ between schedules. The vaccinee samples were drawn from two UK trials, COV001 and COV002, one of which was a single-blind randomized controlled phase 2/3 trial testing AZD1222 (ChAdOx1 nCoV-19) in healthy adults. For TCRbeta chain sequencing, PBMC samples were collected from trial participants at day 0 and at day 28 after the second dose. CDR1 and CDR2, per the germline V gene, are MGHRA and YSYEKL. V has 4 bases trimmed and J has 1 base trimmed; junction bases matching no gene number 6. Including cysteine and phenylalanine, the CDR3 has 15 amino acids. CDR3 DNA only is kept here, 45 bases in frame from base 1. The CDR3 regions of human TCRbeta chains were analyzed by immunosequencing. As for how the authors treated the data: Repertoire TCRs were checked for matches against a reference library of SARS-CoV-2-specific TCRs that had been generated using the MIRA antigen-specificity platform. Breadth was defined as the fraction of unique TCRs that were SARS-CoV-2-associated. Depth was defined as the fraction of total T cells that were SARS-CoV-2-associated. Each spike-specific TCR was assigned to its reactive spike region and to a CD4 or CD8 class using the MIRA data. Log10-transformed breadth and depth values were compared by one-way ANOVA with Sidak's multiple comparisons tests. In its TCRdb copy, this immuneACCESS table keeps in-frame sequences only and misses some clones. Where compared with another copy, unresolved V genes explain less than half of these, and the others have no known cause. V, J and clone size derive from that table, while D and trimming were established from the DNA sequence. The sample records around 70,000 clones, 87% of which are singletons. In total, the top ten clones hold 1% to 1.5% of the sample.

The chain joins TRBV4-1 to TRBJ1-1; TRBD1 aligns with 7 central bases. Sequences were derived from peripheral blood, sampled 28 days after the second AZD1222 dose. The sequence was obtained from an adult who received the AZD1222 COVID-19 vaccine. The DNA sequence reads TGCGCCAGCAGCCCCGAGACAGGGACGAACACTGAAGCTTTCTTT. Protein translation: CASSPETGTNTEAFF.